This is a list of T cell receptor beta chains from one sample in a study of blood T cell repertoires in COVID-19. TCRdb's copy holds only in-frame clones and misses some; the assay was immunoSEQ multiplex PCR. The repertoire includes 490,000 or so clones, 75% to 90% of them detected once, and roughly 8.5% sits in the top ten. Sequenced material: PBMCs or T cells enriched from blood (not recorded which). These receptors were collected from a woman in her sixties or seventies who had recovered from COVID-19. The CDR3 runs from the conserved cysteine through the conserved F or W. D genes are given only for firm matches. Clone size is shown for a subset of rows, as once, few, many or a class of expanded clone.

>NA|NA|TRBV5-1|TRBJ2-1
CASSWTSGGNEQFF
TGCGCCAGCAGTTGGACGTCCGGGGGCAATGAGCAGTTCTTC
>NA|NA|TRBV5-1|TRBJ2-7
CASSWGRGGTLYEQYF
TGCGCCAGCAGCTGGGGCAGGGGCGGAACTCTATACGAGCAGTACTTC
>NA|NA|TRBV2|TRBJ1-6
CASRSTAVPVAPLHF
TGTGCCAGCAGATCAACAGCGGTCCCCGTCGCACCCCTCCACTTT
>NA|TRBD1|TRBV6-5|TRBJ1-2
CASRGQVYGYTF
TGTGCCAGCAGGGGACAGGTCTATGGCTACACCTTC
>few|TRBD1|TRBV6-5|TRBJ1-2
CASSYSDRGRGYTF
TGTGCCAGCAGTTACTCTGACAGGGGGAGAGGCTACACCTTC
>NA|NA|TRBV29-1|TRBJ2-1
CSVEVIGGGSLYNEQFF
TGCAGCGTTGAAGTTATAGGGGGGGGCTCCCTATACAATGAGCAGTTCTTC
>NA|TRBD1|TRBV12-5|TRBJ1-4
CASGLVQGALVTNEKLFF
TGTGCTAGTGGTTTGGTACAGGGGGCGTTGGTGACTAATGAAAAACTGTTTTTT
>NA|TRBD2|TRBV4-2|TRBJ2-5
CASSQDALAGAGQETQYF
TGTGCCAGCAGCCAAGATGCGCTAGCGGGGGCCGGGCAAGAGACCCAGTACTTC
>NA|NA|TRBV10-3|TRBJ1-3
CAIPHYGNTIYF
TGTGCCATACCACACTACGGAAACACCATATATTTT
>NA|NA|TRBV21-1|TRBJ2-7
CASSKPPGHRSYEQYF
TGTGCCAGCAGCAAGCCCCCGGGACACCGCTCCTACGAGCAGTACTTC
>NA|TRBD1|TRBV25-1|TRBJ1-2
CASSGQGYYGYTF
TGTGCCAGCAGCGGACAGGGGTACTATGGCTACACCTTC
>NA|TRBD1|TRBV24-1|TRBJ1-1
CATSDFGQGEAFF
TGTGCCACCAGTGATTTTGGACAGGGTGAAGCTTTCTTT
>NA|NA|TRBV19|TRBJ2-5
CASSWAGRSETQYF
TGTGCCAGTAGTTGGGCAGGGCGGTCGGAGACCCAGTACTTC
>NA|NA|TRBV10-1|TRBJ2-1
CASSEVNNEQFF
TGCGCCAGCAGTGAGGTCAACAATGAGCAGTTCTTC
>NA|NA|TRBV7-8|TRBJ1-4
CASSLEGYGADEKLFF
TGTGCCAGCAGCTTAGAGGGGTATGGGGCCGATGAAAAACTGTTTTTT
>NA|TRBD1|TRBV29-1|TRBJ2-1
CSVDRGLGNEQFF
TGCAGCGTTGACAGGGGGCTTGGCAATGAGCAGTTCTTC
>NA|NA|TRBV21-1|TRBJ1-3
CASTRLKHGNTIYF
TGTGCCAGCACCCGACTGAAACATGGAAACACCATATATTTT
>NA|NA|TRBV30|TRBJ2-3
CAWSTNRDTQYF
TGTGCCTGGAGTACTAATAGAGATACGCAGTATTTT